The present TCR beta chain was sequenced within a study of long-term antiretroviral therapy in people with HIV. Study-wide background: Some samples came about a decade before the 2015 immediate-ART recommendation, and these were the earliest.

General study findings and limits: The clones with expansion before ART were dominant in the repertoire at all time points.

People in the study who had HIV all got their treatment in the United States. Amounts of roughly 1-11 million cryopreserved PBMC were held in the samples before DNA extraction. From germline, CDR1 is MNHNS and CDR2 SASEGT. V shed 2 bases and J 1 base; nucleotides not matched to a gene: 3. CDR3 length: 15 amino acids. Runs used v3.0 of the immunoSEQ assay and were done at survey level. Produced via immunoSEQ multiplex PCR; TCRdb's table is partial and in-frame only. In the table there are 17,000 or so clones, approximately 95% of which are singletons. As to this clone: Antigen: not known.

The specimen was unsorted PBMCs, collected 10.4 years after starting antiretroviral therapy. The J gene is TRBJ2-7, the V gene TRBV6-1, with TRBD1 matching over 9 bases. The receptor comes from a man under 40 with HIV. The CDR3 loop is CASSERGTGSYEQYF. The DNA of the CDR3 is TGTGCCAGCAGTGAAAGGGGGACAGGGTCCTACGAGCAGTACTTC.